This TCR beta chain stems from a study of regulatory T cells in long-lasting Graves disease (dated by TCRdb to the early 2020s). About the study as a whole: To count as having persistent Graves' disease, a patient had to have received antithyroid drug treatment for over 5 years with TSH receptor autoantibodies remaining persistently positive. Patients with persistent Graves' disease were compared with patients with newly diagnosed Graves' disease using TCR sequencing and RNA sequencing of peripheral blood. The study was conducted in China and was registered as a clinical trial. TCR sequencing covered around 13 persistent and 20 newly diagnosed Graves' disease patients, around 33 samples in total. On average, persistent Graves' disease patients in the clinical cohort had been on antithyroid drugs for about 10.3 years.

Of note for this clonotype: There is no known antigen for this receptor. Base quality data are lacking; no much larger clone is found one base away.

The library was obtained by multiplex PCR. The sequencing machine was an Illumina HiSeq 4000. CDR3 regions were amplified by Arm-PCR with iRepertoire HTBI primers to construct TCR beta libraries. Before sequencing, the PCR products went through gel purification. The paper's data handling went like this. Across samples, fewer than 70 TRBV and 13 to 15 TRBJ segments were identified and used for gene usage analysis of CDR3 amino acid clonotypes. COPE and FqMerger were used to merge the filtered high-quality paired reads into contigs. BLAST was used to align contigs to IMGT TRBV, TRBD and TRBJ reference genes, with CDR3 defined following IMGT. Highly expanded clones were defined as clonotypes with a frequency above 0.1%. Shannon entropy served as the measure of repertoire diversity, while the Gini coefficient captured V-J evenness. A clonotype found in more than one individual was treated as public. TCRdb cleaned the public reads at Q25 with fastp, built clones with MiXCR and kept in-frame beta chains. Each CDR3 protein appears once, grouped with its most common genes and DNA. The V and J calls and clone size come from TCRdb's table, not from the authors' own analysis. This sample has 600,000 to 850,000 distinct CDR3 sequences in its table, and approximately 31% of those were observed once. The top ten clonotypes cover about 40% of the sample.

Study-wide conclusions, independent of this receptor: Persistent Graves' disease patients showed lower TCR Shannon entropy and fewer highly expanded clones than newly diagnosed patients, suggesting clonal expansion. The authors acknowledged the small sample size as a limitation that may reduce accuracy. Persistent patients shared more public clonotypes among themselves (approximately 2,500) than newly diagnosed patients did (roughly 920). Only the TCR beta chain was sequenced and analyzed. Only peripheral blood was studied, because thyroid tissue, the primary lesion, was inaccessible. TRBV28, TRBJ1-2 and TRBJ2-5 were preferentially used in persistent disease, while TRBV20-1 and TRBJ2-1 were favored in newly diagnosed disease.

According to the study, the label for this sample's time point signals: persistent/refractory GD, antithyroid drugs over 5 years with positive TRAb. For both TCR sequencing and RNA sequencing, RNA was extracted from PBMCs using TRIzol. Graves' disease was diagnosed according to American Thyroid Association guidelines. Recruitment of patients was carried out at an endocrinology department in Xi'an, China. From each patient, about 9.7 milliliters of peripheral blood was collected into an EDTA anticoagulant tube. Ficoll Paque Plus density gradient separation was used to isolate PBMCs, and no further T cell sorting was done. An Agilent 2100 Bioanalyzer and agarose gel were used to check RNA quality, and a NanoDrop 2000 was used to measure RNA concentration. Trimming leaves V shorter by 4 bases and J shorter by 4 bases, with the junction holding 7 bases beyond the gene matches. Based on the germline V gene, the CDR1 and CDR2 sequences are SGHRS and YFSETQ. The CDR3 measures 15 amino acids from cysteine to phenylalanine. Kept here is only the CDR3 DNA, which spans 45 bases and is read in frame from base 1.

The sequenced sample was peripheral blood mononuclear cells (PBMCs), obtained when the disease was refractory, from a patient treated with antithyroid drugs. The source of this sequence is a female donor with Graves disease. The rearrangement combines TRBV5-1 with TRBJ1-2; 10 bases in between match TRBD1. Here the CDR3 is given as CASSRTGGRGYGYTF. The nucleotides read TGCGCCAGCAGCAGGACAGGGGGTCGGGGCTATGGCTACACCTTC.